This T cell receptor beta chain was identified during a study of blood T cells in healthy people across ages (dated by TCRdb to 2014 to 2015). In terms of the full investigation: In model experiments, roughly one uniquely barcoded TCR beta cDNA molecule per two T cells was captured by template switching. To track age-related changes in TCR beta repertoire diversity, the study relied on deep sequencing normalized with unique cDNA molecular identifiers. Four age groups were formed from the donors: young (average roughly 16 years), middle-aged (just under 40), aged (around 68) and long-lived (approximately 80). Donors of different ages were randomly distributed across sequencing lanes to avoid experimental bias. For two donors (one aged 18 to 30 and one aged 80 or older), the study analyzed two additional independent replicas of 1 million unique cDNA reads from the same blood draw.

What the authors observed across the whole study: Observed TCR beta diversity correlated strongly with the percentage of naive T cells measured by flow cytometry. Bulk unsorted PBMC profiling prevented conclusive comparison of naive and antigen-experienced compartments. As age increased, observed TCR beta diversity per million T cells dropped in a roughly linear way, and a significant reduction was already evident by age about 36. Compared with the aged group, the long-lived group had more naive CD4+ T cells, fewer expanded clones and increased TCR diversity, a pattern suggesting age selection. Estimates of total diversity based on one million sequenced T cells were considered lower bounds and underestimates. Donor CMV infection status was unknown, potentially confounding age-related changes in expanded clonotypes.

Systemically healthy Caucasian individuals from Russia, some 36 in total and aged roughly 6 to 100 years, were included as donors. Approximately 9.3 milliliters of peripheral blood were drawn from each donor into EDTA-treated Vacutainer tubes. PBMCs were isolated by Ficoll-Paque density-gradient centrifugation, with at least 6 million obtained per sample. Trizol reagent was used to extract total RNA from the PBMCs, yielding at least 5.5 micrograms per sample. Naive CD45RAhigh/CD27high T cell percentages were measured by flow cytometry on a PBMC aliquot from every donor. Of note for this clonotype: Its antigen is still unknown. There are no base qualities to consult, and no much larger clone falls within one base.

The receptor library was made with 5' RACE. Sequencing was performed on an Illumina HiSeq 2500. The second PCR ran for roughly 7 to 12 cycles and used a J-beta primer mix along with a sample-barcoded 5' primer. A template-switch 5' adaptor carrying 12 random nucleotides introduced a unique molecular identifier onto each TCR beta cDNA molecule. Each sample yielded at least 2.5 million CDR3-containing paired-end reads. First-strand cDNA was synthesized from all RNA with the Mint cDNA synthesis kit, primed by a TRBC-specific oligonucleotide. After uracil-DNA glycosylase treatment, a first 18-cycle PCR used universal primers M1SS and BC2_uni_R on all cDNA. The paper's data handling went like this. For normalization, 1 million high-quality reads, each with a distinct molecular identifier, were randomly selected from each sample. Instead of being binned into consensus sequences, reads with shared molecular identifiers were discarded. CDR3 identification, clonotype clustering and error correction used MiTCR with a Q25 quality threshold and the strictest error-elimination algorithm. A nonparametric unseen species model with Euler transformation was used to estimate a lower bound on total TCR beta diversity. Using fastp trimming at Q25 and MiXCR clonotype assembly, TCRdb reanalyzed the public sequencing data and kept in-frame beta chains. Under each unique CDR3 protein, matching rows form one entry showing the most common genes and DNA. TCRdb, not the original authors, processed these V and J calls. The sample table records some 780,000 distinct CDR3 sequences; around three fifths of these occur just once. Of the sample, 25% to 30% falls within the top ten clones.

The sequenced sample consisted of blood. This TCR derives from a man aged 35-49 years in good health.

CDR3 reads: CASSLGGMGYGYTF. The DNA reads as follows: TGTGCCAGCAGCCTGGGGGGGATGGGCTATGGCTACACCTTC. The chain was built from TRBV13 and TRBJ1-2; TRBD1 is a weak D gene call, 5 bases matching. V and J lose 5 bases and 4 bases, and a span of 14 bases separates them. CDR1 PRHDT and CDR2 FYEKMQ were looked up in the germline V gene (reference sequence). The CDR3 sequence holds 14 residues, the cysteine and phenylalanine included. CDR3 DNA is the only sequence kept; it has 42 bases, read in frame from the first base.